The T cell receptor beta chain described here comes from a study of Ad26.COV2.S vaccination and SARS-CoV-2 variants. Study-wide context: In the COV1001 trial, the donor was in the Ad26.COV2.S arm. By the intramuscular route, Ad26.COV2.S was given once, or twice 56 days apart. The study's findings and limits: After vaccination, substantial breadth of spike-specific CD8+ and CD4+ responses was reported.

Profiling relied on immunoSEQ multiplex PCR, and the TCRdb table lists in-frame clones only, not all of them. The sample holds around 310,000 clones, approximately 87% seen once. The treatment is: some 19 received Ad26.COV2.S at low or high dose, single or two shots; about 5 received placebo; per-sample allocation not given. Samples were taken on day 63 after the first vaccine or placebo injection. Wuhan-strain spike was delivered by a replication-incompetent Ad26 vector. To note about this clone: Its specificity is not known.

Per the germline V gene, CDR1 is MDHEN and CDR2 is SYDVKM. V was trimmed by 2 bases and J by 6 bases, leaving 8 bases between them. The CDR3 extends over 14 amino acids. The sequence came from a person aged 18-65 years who received the Ad26.COV2.S COVID-19 vaccine or a placebo. The sample in question was peripheral blood, obtained in a trial of Ad26.COV2.S vaccine versus placebo. The V call is TRBV28, the J call TRBJ1-6; perhaps TRBD1 as D (5 bases). This CDR3 reads CASSLRGPNSPLHF. CDR3 in DNA: TGTGCCAGCAGTTTAAGGGGACCTAATTCACCCCTCCACTTT.